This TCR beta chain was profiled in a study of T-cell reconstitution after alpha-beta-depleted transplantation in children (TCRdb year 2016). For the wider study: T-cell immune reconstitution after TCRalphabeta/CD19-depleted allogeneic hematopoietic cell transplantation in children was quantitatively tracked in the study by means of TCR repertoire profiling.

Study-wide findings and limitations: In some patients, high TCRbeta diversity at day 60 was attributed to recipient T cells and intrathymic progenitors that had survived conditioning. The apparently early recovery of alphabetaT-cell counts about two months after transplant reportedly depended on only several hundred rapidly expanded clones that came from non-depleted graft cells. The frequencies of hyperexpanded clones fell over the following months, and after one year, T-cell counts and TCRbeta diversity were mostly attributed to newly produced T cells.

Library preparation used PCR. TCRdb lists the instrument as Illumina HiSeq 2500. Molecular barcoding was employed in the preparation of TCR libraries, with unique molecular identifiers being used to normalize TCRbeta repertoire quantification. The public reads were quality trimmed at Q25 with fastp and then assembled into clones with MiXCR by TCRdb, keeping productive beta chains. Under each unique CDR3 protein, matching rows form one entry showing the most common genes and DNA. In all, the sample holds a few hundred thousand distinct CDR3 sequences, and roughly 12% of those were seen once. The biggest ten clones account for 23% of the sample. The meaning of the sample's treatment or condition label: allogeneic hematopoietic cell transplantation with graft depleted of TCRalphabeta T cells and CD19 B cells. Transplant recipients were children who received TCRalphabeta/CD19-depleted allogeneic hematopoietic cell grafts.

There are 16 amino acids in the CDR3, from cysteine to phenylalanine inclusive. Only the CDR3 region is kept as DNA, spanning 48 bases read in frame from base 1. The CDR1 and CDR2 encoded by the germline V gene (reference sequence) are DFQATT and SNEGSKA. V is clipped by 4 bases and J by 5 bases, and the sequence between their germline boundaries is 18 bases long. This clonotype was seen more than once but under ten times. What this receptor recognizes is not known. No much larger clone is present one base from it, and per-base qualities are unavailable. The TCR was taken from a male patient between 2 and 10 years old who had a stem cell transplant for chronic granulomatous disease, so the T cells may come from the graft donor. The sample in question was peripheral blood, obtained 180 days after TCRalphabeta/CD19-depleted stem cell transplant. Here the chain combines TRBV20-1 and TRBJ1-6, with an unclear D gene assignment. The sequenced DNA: TGCAGTGCTATCCCCTCGCCCAGGATCAATAATTCACCCCTCCACTTT. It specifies CSAIPSPRINNSPLHF.